This TCR beta chain is drawn from a study of type 1 regulatory T cells. About the study: This in vitro CD4 product, T-allo10, is enriched for Tr1 cells and alloantigen-specific.

Germline V gene sequence: CDR1 SQVTM, CDR2 ANQGSEA. CDR3 length: 12 residues. V lost 5 bases and J lost 2, with 10 bases in between. This clonotype was counted at least ten times. As yet, its antigen is unknown. TCRdb analysed the reads with MiXCR anew, one entry per CDR3 protein. The table lists 11,000 to 15,000 distinct CDR3 sequences, roughly an eighth of them singletons. The chain uses TRBV29-1 and TRBJ2-7; D perhaps matches TRBD2 (5 bases). This TCR was recovered from a human donor in good health. The source material was cultured T cells, either the whole culture or a sorted T cell fraction (not recorded which). As DNA, the CDR3 is TGCAGCGTTCGAAAGGAGGCCTACGAGCAGTACTTC. Amino acids: CSVRKEAYEQYF.